This T cell receptor beta chain was sequenced during a study of CD8 T cells in ankylosing spondylitis. About this clonotype itself: As yet, its antigen is unknown.

Study-wide results and caveats: Within peripheral blood, clones linked to disease were CD8+ and relatively rare. Clones linked to disease were reported to show significant enrichment in matched ankylosing spondylitis synovial fluid.

Per the germline V gene, CDR1 is SGHRS and CDR2 is YFSETQ. CDR3 length: 13 amino acids. V was shortened by 5 bases and J by 7 bases, with 15 bases between the two germline ends. Library preparation for TCR beta used quantitative 5'-RACE with molecular barcodes. TCRdb re-derived calls from the 5' RACE reads in MiXCR, one entry per CDR3 protein. The table records 250,000 to 400,000 distinct CDR3 sequences, about 9.9% of them present only once. This receptor was obtained from a female donor with ankylosing spondylitis or in good health (not recorded which). What was sequenced was blood, either unsorted or a sorted T cell fraction (not recorded which). The chain has TRBV5-1 and TRBJ1-2; a weak D match, TRBD1 (6 bases). In DNA, the CDR3 is TGCGCCAGCAGTCAGGGGCAGGGCCGTGGCTACACCTTC. This translates into CASSQGQGRGYTF.